Sequencing of this TCR beta chain was carried out in a study of OX40 agonist ivuxolimab in advanced cancers. Study-level background: Six ivuxolimab dose levels, 0.01 to 10 mg/kg, were given intravenously every 2 weeks. Averaging about 60 years in age, with a range of about 20 to 90, the cohort was approximately 83% male.

Trimming pared 2 bases from V and 4 bases from J, leaving 11 bases between. The germline CDR1 and CDR2 sequences are MNHEY and SMNVEV (reference sequence). This CDR3 is 14 amino acids long. Notes on the study in general: Both CD4+ and CD8+ T cell populations in blood had undergone clonal expansion by week 6 at 0.1 to 3.0 mg/kg.

Remarks on this clone: Its antigen remains unidentified.

Generated by immunoSEQ multiplex PCR, the TCRdb table keeps only in-frame clones and is missing some. The sample shows 35,000 to 50,000 clones, around 84% of them seen only once. This receptor was taken from an adult with an advanced solid tumor such as melanoma, head and neck, liver or kidney cancer. Material: CD4+ or CD8+ T cells sorted from blood, obtained in a trial of the OX40 agonist ivuxolimab. The rearrangement links TRBV27 to TRBJ1-2, with unresolved D. Here the CDR3 reads CASSLSNSGYGYTF. In DNA form, the CDR3 reads TGTGCCAGCAGTTTAAGTAATTCGGGCTATGGCTACACCTTC.